This passage covers 31 T cell receptor beta chains from one sample sequenced in a study of PD-L1 blockade in urothelial cancer. Produced via immunoSEQ multiplex PCR; TCRdb's table is partial and in-frame only. Among roughly 110,000 clones listed, 75% to 95% were seen once. Regarding time point: peripheral blood 6 weeks after treatment start. This material consisted of PBMCs, taken around atezolizumab (anti-PD-L1) treatment. The source is a man aged 60-69 years with urothelial cancer.

CDR3 sequence reads: CASSESGRLNEQFF. The CDR3, as DNA: TGCGCCAGCAGTGAGTCAGGGAGGTTGAATGAGCAGTTCTTC. The chain joins TRBV10-2 to TRBJ2-1, with TRBD2 as a possible D gene (6 bases). This CDR3 has 14 amino acids. The germline CDR1 and CDR2 sequences are WSHSY and SAAADI. V lost 0 bases and J lost 7, with 10 bases in between.

The genes are TRBV7-2 and TRBJ2-2; TRBD1 might be the D (5 bases). Per germline, CDR1 SGHTA and CDR2 FQGNSA. CDR3 length equals 14 residues. Trimming cost V 5 bases and J 6 bases, with 13 bases left between them. The CDR3 loop reads CASSQGRAPGELFF. In nucleotides, the CDR3 is TGTGCCAGCAGCCAAGGCAGGGCCCCCGGGGAGCTGTTTTTT.

The V gene is TRBV5-1, the J gene TRBJ1-2; D gene unclear. CDR1 SGHRS and CDR2 YFSETQ come from the germline V gene. This CDR3 is built from 15 residues. V shed 4 bases and J shed 3 bases, with 16 bases lying between them. The CDR3 bases are TGCGCCAGCAGCCCGGTGGAGGGCTGGGACTATGGCTACACCTTC. Protein: CASSPVEGWDYGYTF.

J is TRBJ2-7 and V is TRBV5-4; D is perhaps TRBD2 (6 bases). V lost 0 bases, J lost 0 bases, and 10 bases lay in between. The germline V gene has CDR1 SGHNT and CDR2 YYREEE (reference sequence). The CDR3 is 15 residues long. In DNA form, the CDR3 reads TGTGCCAGCAGCTTGGCCGGGGGAGGCTCCTACGAGCAGTACTTC. Translated: CASSLAGGGSYEQYF.

The J gene is TRBJ2-7, the V gene TRBV7-2; 10 bases fit TRBD2. CDR3 length equals 15 residues. The ends lost 3 bases at V and 4 bases at J; junction bases unmatched: 6. Germline CDR1 and CDR2: SGHTA and FQGNSA. The CDR3 sequence: CASSFGSGGEYEQYF. CDR3 sequence (DNA): TGTGCCAGCAGCTTCGGGAGCGGGGGGGAGTACGAGCAGTACTTC. The entire variable domain, with the rest obtained from reference TRBV7-2 and TRBJ2-7, is as follows: GAGVSQSPSNKVTEKGKDVELRCDPISGHTALYWYRQSLGQGLEFLIYFQGNSAPDKSGLPSDRFSAERTGGSVSTLTIQRTQQEDSAVYLCASSFGSGGEYEQYFGPGTRLTVT.

On this clone: The sample contains more than one DNA sequence encoding this CDR3. The chain recombines TRBV9 with TRBJ2-2; the match to TRBD1 covers 10 bases. The germline V gene encodes CDR1 SGDLS and CDR2 YYNGEE. This CDR3 spans 15 amino acids. V shed 0 bases, J shed 5 bases, and the junction held 1 base outside the gene matches. The CDR3: CASSVEGQGTGELFF. Written as DNA, the CDR3 is TGTGCCAGCAGCGTAGAGGGACAGGGGACCGGGGAGCTGTTTTTT.

J is TRBJ2-7 and V is TRBV5-1, with 12 bases aligning to TRBD2. V was clipped by 3 bases and J by 2 bases; unmatched bases: 3. Germline V gene data show CDR1 as SGHRS and CDR2 as YFSETQ. This CDR3 is built from 15 residues. CDR3 region: CASSSTSGSPYEQYF. CDR3 DNA sequence: TGCGCCAGCAGCTCGACTAGCGGGAGTCCCTACGAGCAGTACTTC.

This rearrangement joins TRBV6-1 to TRBJ1-2, with a weak D call TRBD1 (6 bases). This CDR3 has 13 amino acids. CDR1 and CDR2 (germline): MNHNS, SASEGT. The V and J ends lost 6 bases and 3 bases respectively, with 11 bases between them. CDR3 residues: CASSEDSYYGYTF. CDR3 sequence (DNA): TGTGCCAGCAGCGAGGACAGTTACTATGGCTACACCTTC.

This chain links TRBV9 with TRBJ2-1; D is perhaps TRBD1 (5 bases). CDR1 is SGDLS and CDR2 is YYNGEE in the germline V gene. V was clipped by 5 bases and J by 6 bases, with 12 bases between them. The CDR3 has 13 residues. This chain's CDR3 is CASSYDSVNEQFF. CDR3 coding DNA: TGTGCCAGCAGTTATGACAGTGTCAATGAGCAGTTCTTC.

This clone was picked up a small number of times. The V call is TRBV9, the J call TRBJ1-1; D call uncertain. Germline lookup yields CDR1 SGDLS and CDR2 YYNGEE. This CDR3 has 14 amino acids. The germline V and J ends were trimmed by 0 bases and 1 base, with 7 bases remaining between them. CDR3 DNA: TGTGCCAGCAGCGTAGCTATTAGGAACACTGAAGCTTTCTTT. It encodes CASSVAIRNTEAFF.

This clone was seen a single time. This chain uses TRBV5-6 with TRBJ1-2; unclear D gene. The CDR3 contains 14 residues. Germline CDR1 SGHDT, CDR2 YYEEEE. V lost 0 bases and J 8 bases, leaving 14 bases between the germline ends. The CDR3 DNA is TGTGCCAGCAGCTTGGGCAGGAATTTTTACGGCTACACCTTC. It translates to CASSLGRNFYGYTF.

The V call is TRBV29-1, the J call TRBJ2-5, with a tentative D call TRBD2 (6 bases). The CDR3 consists of 14 residues. Trimming removed 7 bases at V and 4 bases at J, with 19 bases between. From germline, CDR1 is SQVTM and CDR2 ANQGSEA. CDR3 in amino acids: CSAEGLRGGETQYF. The CDR3 DNA reads TGCAGCGCTGAGGGCCTGAGGGGAGGAGAGACCCAGTACTTC.

The chain recombines TRBV23-1 with TRBJ1-3; 8 bases match TRBD1. TRBV23-1 is reported as an ORF; its role is uncertain. The CDR3 is 16 residues long. V was pared by 0 bases and J by 0 bases, with 1 base of the junction left unmatched. In nucleotides, the CDR3 is TGCGCCAGCAGTCAATCGACAGGGGACTCTGGAAACACCATATATTTT. Its protein product is CASSQSTGDSGNTIYF.

The chain couples TRBV15 to TRBJ2-7; 7 nucleotides agree with TRBD1. Trimming took 6 bases from V and 4 from J; bases not matched to a gene: 3. Germline values: CDR1 LNHNV, CDR2 YYDKDF (reference sequence). This CDR3 spans 12 amino acids. Here the CDR3 DNA reads TGTGCCACCAGTTCACAGGGGTACGAGCAGTACTTC. It yields the protein CATSSQGYEQYF. Using reference TRBV15 and TRBJ2-7 for the parts outside the CDR3, the full variable domain is DAMVIQNPRYQVTQFGKPVTLSCSQTLNHNVMYWYQQKSSQAPKLLFHYYDKDFNNEADTPDNFQSRRPNTSFCFLDIRSPGLGDTAMYLCATSSQGYEQYFGPGTRLTVT.

The gene calls are TRBV6-5 and TRBJ1-2, with D unclear. Trimming removed 0 bases from V and 8 bases from J, with 13 bases in between. The V gene's germline CDR1 is MNHEY and CDR2 SVGAGI. The CDR3 runs 14 residues. CDR3 sequence: CASSYSAPTRGYTF. CDR3 DNA: TGTGCCAGCAGTTACTCTGCACCAACGAGAGGCTACACCTTC.

The chain uses TRBV19 and TRBJ2-2; the match to TRBD2 covers 10 bases. J gave up 3 bases and V 11 bases, and 6 bases lay outside the gene matches. Germline CDR1 LNHDA, CDR2 SQIVND (reference sequence). This CDR3 comprises 14 residues. The CDR3 DNA reads as TGTGCCGGAAGGACTAGCGGAGACACCGGGGAGCTGTTTTTT. Amino acids: CAGRTSGDTGELFF.

The V call is TRBV4-3, the J call TRBJ1-2, with 7 positions matching TRBD1. J lost 2 bases, V lost 6 bases, and 6 bases had no gene match. CDR3 length: 14 residues. Germline assignment: CDR1 LGHNA and CDR2 YSLEER. The CDR3 is CASSYRGSNYGYTF. DNA of the CDR3: TGCGCCAGCAGTTACAGGGGTTCCAACTATGGCTACACCTTC.

The chain links TRBV5-4 to TRBJ2-6; D gene uncertain. Germline values: CDR1 SGHNT, CDR2 YYREEE (reference sequence). This CDR3 is built from 17 residues. The ends were cut back, 0 bases at V and 0 bases at J, with 10 bases in the middle. CDR3 sequence reads: CASSLVSQNSGANVLTF. In nucleotides, the CDR3 is TGTGCCAGCAGCTTGGTGTCACAGAACTCTGGGGCCAACGTCCTGACTTTC.

The chain combines TRBV9 with TRBJ1-2, with TRBD1 matching 7 bases. This CDR3 has 19 amino acids. J lost 2 bases, V lost 9 bases, and 25 bases had no gene match. Looked up from germline, CDR1 is SGDLS and CDR2 is YYNGEE. This chain's CDR3 is CANRGRQGFIENLNYGYTF. The DNA of the CDR3 is TGTGCCAACAGGGGACGACAGGGATTTATTGAGAATCTGAACTATGGCTACACCTTC.

In the case of this clone: The sample has other DNA sequences that encode this CDR3 too. The chain couples TRBV9 to TRBJ2-1, with a weak D call TRBD1 (5 bases). Germline CDR1 SGDLS, CDR2 YYNGEE. This CDR3 spans 15 amino acids. With 0 bases removed from V and 1 base from J, the gap between germline ends came to 8 bases. The CDR3 spells CASSVGQGSYNEQFF. The CDR3 nucleotides read TGTGCCAGCAGCGTAGGGCAGGGATCCTACAATGAGCAGTTCTTC.

The chain links TRBV10-3 to TRBJ1-3; 7 nucleotides agree with TRBD1. Per the germline V gene, CDR1 is ENHRY and CDR2 is SYGVKD. This CDR3 has 12 amino acids. V lost 10 bases to trimming and J lost 7 bases; unmatched junction nucleotides: 7. The CDR3 region has the DNA TGTGCCACCGGACAGGTAGAGAACACCATATATTTT. It is translated as CATGQVENTIYF.

The gene calls are TRBV5-1 and TRBJ2-1; 8 bases align to TRBD2. CDR1 and CDR2 (germline): SGHRS, YFSETQ. This CDR3 is 16 amino acids long. V lost 3 bases to trimming and J lost 6 bases; unmatched junction nucleotides: 11. The CDR3: CASSSGGVASSNEQFF. The CDR3 DNA reads as TGCGCCAGCAGCTCCGGGGGGGTAGCATCGTCCAATGAGCAGTTCTTC. Using reference TRBV5-1 and TRBJ2-1 for the parts outside the CDR3, the full variable domain is KAGVTQTPRYLIKTRGQQVTLSCSPISGHRSVSWYQQTPGQGLQFLFEYFSETQRNKGNFPGRFSGRQFSNSRSEMNVSTLELGDSALYLCASSSGGVASSNEQFFGPGTRLTVL.

This chain uses TRBV5-4 with TRBJ2-7, with 8 nucleotides matching TRBD1. CDR3 length: 15 residues. Germline V gives CDR1 SGHNT, CDR2 YYREEE (reference sequence). The V segment lost 3 bases and the J segment 0 bases; nucleotides outside the gene matches: 5. Here the CDR3 reads CASSSDRETSYEQYF. The CDR3 DNA reads as TGTGCCAGCAGCTCGGACAGGGAAACCTCCTACGAGCAGTACTTC.

The chain joins TRBV11-3 to TRBJ2-1, with 10 bases fitting TRBD2. CDR1 and CDR2 from the germline V gene are SGHNT and YENEEA. The CDR3 runs to 16 residues. With 0 bases clipped from V and 4 bases from J, the junction kept 3 bases outside the gene matches. CDR3 bases: TGTGCCAGCAGCTTAGATCCAGCGGGAGGGTACAATGAGCAGTTCTTC. Its protein is CASSLDPAGGYNEQFF.

This rearrangement joins TRBV11-2 to TRBJ2-7, with 10 bases lining up with TRBD2. Germline trimming cut 4 bases from V and 2 bases from J; bases unmatched to any gene: 5. The CDR3 contains 15 residues. The germline CDR1 and CDR2 sequences are SGHAT and FQNNGV. Written as DNA, the CDR3 is TGTGCCAGCAGCTACCTAGCGGGGGTGACCTACGAGCAGTACTTC. It is translated as CASSYLAGVTYEQYF. The full variable domain, its missing parts supplied by reference TRBV11-2 and TRBJ2-7, is EAGVAQSPRYKIIEKRQSVAFWCNPISGHATLYWYQQILGQGPKLLIQFQNNGVVDDSQLPKDRFSAERLKGVDSTLKIQPAKLEDSAVYLCASSYLAGVTYEQYFGPGTRLTVT.

V gene TRBV4-3 combines with J gene TRBJ2-3; 10 bases map to TRBD2. This CDR3 comprises 15 residues. CDR1 LGHNA and CDR2 YSLEER come from the germline V gene. V gave up 0 bases and J gave up 4 bases; unmatched junction bases: 1. For the CDR3, the DNA is TGCGCCAGCAGCCAAGAAGGGACTAGCGCAGATACGCAGTATTTT. Translating gives CASSQEGTSADTQYF.

The chain recombines TRBV6-1 with TRBJ1-2, with D possibly being TRBD1 (6 bases). The V gene's germline CDR1 is MNHNS and CDR2 SASEGT. CDR3 length: 13 amino acids. With 7 bases removed from V and 6 bases from J, the gap between germline ends came to 15 bases. CDR3 protein: CASTGSGTNGYTF. The CDR3 DNA follows: TGTGCCAGCACTGGGTCCGGGACAAATGGCTACACCTTC.

The chain is built from TRBV11-2 and TRBJ1-4, with a possible D match to TRBD1 (5 bases). The CDR3 length is 16 residues. The V gene lost 5 bases and the J gene lost 4 bases, with 17 bases spanning the gap. CDR1 and CDR2 from the germline V gene are SGHAT and FQNNGV. The chain's CDR3 is CASSRNYGGYNEKLFF. The CDR3 bases are TGTGCCAGCAGCCGCAATTACGGGGGGTATAATGAAAAACTGTTTTTT.

The chain uses TRBV6-6 and TRBJ2-2, with a possible D match to TRBD2 (5 bases). Between the trimmed V and J ends, which lost 1 base and 0 bases, there was a span of 6 bases. The CDR3 extends over 15 amino acids. The germline gives CDR1 MNHNY, CDR2 SVGAGI (reference sequence). This CDR3 reads CASSYFGANTGELFF. CDR3 DNA: TGTGCCAGCAGTTACTTCGGGGCGAACACCGGGGAGCTGTTTTTT.

Only one count was recorded for this clone. The chain combines TRBV15 with TRBJ2-3, with 13 bases matching TRBD2. The V and J ends lost 8 bases and 5 bases, in that order; junction bases with no gene match: 10. The CDR3 runs 16 residues. CDR1 and CDR2 from the germline V gene are LNHNV and YYDKDF (reference sequence). CDR3 in DNA: TGTGCCACCGGATATGGACTAGCGGGAGTGATAGATACGCAGTATTTT. This gives the protein CATGYGLAGVIDTQYF. The entire variable domain, with the rest obtained from reference TRBV15 and TRBJ2-3, is as follows: DAMVIQNPRYQVTQFGKPVTLSCSQTLNHNVMYWYQQKSSQAPKLLFHYYDKDFNNEADTPDNFQSRRPNTSFCFLDIRSPGLGDTAMYLCATGYGLAGVIDTQYFGPGTRLTVL.

The V and J genes are TRBV9 and TRBJ2-2, with TRBD2 as a possible D gene (5 bases). Germline V gives CDR1 SGDLS, CDR2 YYNGEE. V was trimmed by 3 bases and J by 3 bases, leaving 12 bases between them. This CDR3 contains 15 residues. This CDR3 is CASSASGPDTGELFF. CDR3 DNA sequence: TGTGCCAGCAGCGCCAGCGGACCGGACACCGGGGAGCTGTTTTTT.